Listed below are T cell receptor beta chains from one sample, sequenced in a study of early T cells in non-severe SARS-CoV-2 infection. Using its own MiXCR run on the 5' RACE reads, TCRdb lists one record per CDR3 protein. The table shows under 45,000 distinct CDR3 sequences, with approximately 7.2% occurring only once. The sequenced sample was whole blood, obtained at baseline. The source of these receptors is an adult who was a healthcare worker with PCR-confirmed SARS-CoV-2 infection or an uninfected control (not recorded which). Both conserved end residues are part of each CDR3. The D gene is left open where the match is weak. The size entry is marked missing in some rows and otherwise reads once, few, many or a size class.

NA	TRBJ1-4	TRBV5-1	NA	CASSLTGYEKLFF	TGCGCCAGCAGCTTGACGGGCTATGAAAAACTGTTTTTT
NA	TRBJ2-7	TRBV11-2	NA	CASSLGSQAFYEQYF	TGTGCCAGCAGCTTAGGTTCCCAGGCTTTCTACGAGCAGTACTTC
NA	TRBJ2-3	TRBV7-9	NA	CASSLAVGGTDTQYF	TGTGCCAGCAGCTTAGCTGTGGGGGGTACAGATACGCAGTATTTT
NA	TRBJ2-3	TRBV20-1	NA	CSGILADTQYF	TGCAGTGGGATCCTCGCGGATACGCAGTATTTT
NA	TRBJ1-1	TRBV18	NA	CPSSPGAGGNTEAFF	TGTCCCAGCTCACCGGGAGCTGGGGGGAACACTGAAGCTTTCTTT
NA	TRBJ1-5	TRBV28	NA	CASSSTRTPVGGNQPQHF	TGTGCCAGCAGTTCCACCAGGACCCCGGTTGGGGGCAATCAGCCCCAGCATTTT
few	TRBJ1-4	TRBV7-9	TRBD1	CASSKDRGSEKLFF	TGTGCCAGCAGCAAGGACAGGGGATCTGAAAAACTGTTTTTT
few	TRBJ1-3	TRBV7-8	NA	CASSLDNTIYF	TGTGCCAGCAGCTTGGATAACACCATATATTTT
NA	TRBJ2-3	TRBV7-9	TRBD1	CASSPLPGQGPDTQYF	TGTGCCAGCAGCCCCCTTCCGGGACAGGGCCCAGATACGCAGTATTTT
many	TRBJ1-2	TRBV20-1	NA	CSARGGDGFYGYTF	TGCAGTGCTAGAGGGGGGGACGGCTTCTATGGCTACACCTTC
NA	TRBJ2-3	TRBV7-2	TRBD2	CASSLRPSGYTDTQYF	TGTGCCAGCAGCTTACGGCCTAGCGGGTACACAGATACGCAGTATTTT
few	TRBJ2-2	TRBV3-1	NA	CASSQAGGTGELFF	TGTGCCAGCAGCCAAGCCGGCGGAACCGGGGAGCTGTTTTTT
few	TRBJ2-3	TRBV5-5	NA	CASSLDGISTDTQYF	TGTGCCAGCAGCTTGGACGGGATCAGCACAGATACGCAGTATTTT
NA	TRBJ1-5	TRBV10-2	TRBD1	CASSESWTGNQPQHF	TGCGCCAGCAGTGAGTCTTGGACAGGAAATCAGCCCCAGCATTTT
few	TRBJ2-7	TRBV11-2	NA	CASSLVPYEQYF	TGTGCCAGCAGCTTAGTCCCCTACGAGCAGTACTTC
few	TRBJ1-1	TRBV19	NA	CASSIFSNTEAFF	TGTGCCAGTAGTATTTTCTCGAACACTGAAGCTTTCTTT
NA	TRBJ2-7	TRBV30	TRBD1	CAWRMTGTTYEQYF	TGTGCCTGGAGGATGACAGGGACCACCTACGAGCAGTACTTC
few	TRBJ2-1	TRBV2	NA	CASSEEAQGSYNEQFF	TGTGCCAGCAGTGAAGAGGCACAGGGCTCCTACAATGAGCAGTTCTTC
NA	TRBJ1-1	TRBV6-5	TRBD1	CASSKLPGQGPGTSFF	TGTGCCAGCAGTAAGCTTCCGGGACAGGGGCCGGGCACATCTTTCTTT
NA	TRBJ2-5	TRBV3-1	TRBD2	CASSQDVAGVQETQYF	TGTGCCAGCAGCCAAGATGTAGCGGGGGTACAAGAGACCCAGTACTTC
few	TRBJ2-3	TRBV7-6	TRBD2	CASSLESSGRTQYF	TGTGCCAGCAGCTTAGAGTCTAGCGGGCGCACGCAGTATTTT
few	TRBJ1-6	TRBV6-1	TRBD1	CASSEGTGVSPLHF	TGTGCCAGCAGTGAAGGGACAGGGGTTTCACCCCTCCACTTT
many	TRBJ2-6	TRBV20-1	NA	CSAGDSGANVLTF	TGCAGTGCTGGTGACTCTGGGGCCAACGTCCTGACTTTC
NA	TRBJ1-1	TRBV9	NA	CASSVVPGTEAFF	TGTGCCAGCAGCGTAGTCCCGGGAACTGAAGCTTTCTTT
many	TRBJ2-2	TRBV15	TRBD1	CATSSIDRGTGELFF	TGTGCCACCAGCAGCATAGACAGGGGCACCGGGGAGCTGTTTTTT
many	TRBJ2-5	TRBV7-9	NA	CASSFTGTQETQYF	TGTGCCAGCAGCTTTACAGGCACCCAAGAGACCCAGTACTTC
NA	TRBJ2-1	TRBV5-6	NA	CASSLQGNEQFF	TGTGCCAGCAGCTTACAGGGAAATGAGCAGTTCTTC
many	TRBJ1-2	TRBV11-1	NA	CASSLGTALNYGYTF	TGTGCCAGCAGCTTAGGGACGGCACTTAACTATGGCTACACCTTC
NA	TRBJ2-7	TRBV6-6	NA	CASSYEEASSYEQYF	TGTGCCAGCAGTTACGAGGAAGCCAGCTCCTACGAGCAGTACTTC
NA	TRBJ1-5	TRBV20-1	NA	CSARAASNQPQHF	TGCAGTGCTAGAGCCGCAAGCAATCAGCCCCAGCATTTT
many	TRBJ2-1	TRBV15	TRBD1	CATSRDRTKGEQFF	TGTGCCACCAGTAGGGACAGAACCAAAGGCGAGCAGTTCTTC
many	TRBJ2-3	TRBV7-9	TRBD1	CASSLSLGQHVPSTDTQYF	TGTGCCAGCAGCTTATCGCTGGGACAGCACGTACCTAGCACAGATACGCAGTATTTT
NA	TRBJ2-7	TRBV28	NA	CASSLSLGSYEQYF	TGTGCCAGCAGTTTATCCCTAGGCTCCTACGAGCAGTACTTC
many	TRBJ2-1	TRBV6-4	TRBD2	CASSEKAGGPSEQFF	TGTGCCAGCAGTGAAAAGGCGGGGGGTCCATCTGAGCAGTTCTTC
many	TRBJ2-1	TRBV5-1	NA	CASRGGFNEQFF	TGCGCCAGCAGGGGGGGCTTCAATGAGCAGTTCTTC
many	TRBJ2-1	TRBV12-3/TRBV12-4	NA	CASTPYGGRVNEQFF	TGTGCCAGCACTCCCTACGGCGGCAGGGTCAATGAGCAGTTCTTC
many	TRBJ1-1	TRBV6-5	NA	CASSYRSRTNTEAFF	TGTGCCAGCAGTTACCGCAGTCGGACGAACACTGAAGCTTTCTTT
many	TRBJ1-1	TRBV29-1	NA	CSVPGNTEAFF	TGCAGCGTTCCGGGGAACACTGAAGCTTTCTTT
few	TRBJ2-1	TRBV7-3	NA	CASSLSLTRGSSEQFF	TGTGCCAGCAGCTTAAGCCTTACCCGCGGGTCCAGTGAGCAGTTCTTC
many	TRBJ1-1	TRBV3-1	NA	CASSQRDTGTEAFF	TGTGCCAGCAGCCAGAGGGACACGGGGACTGAAGCTTTCTTT
many	TRBJ2-1	TRBV4-3	NA	CASSHGLYGSDEQFF	TGCGCCAGCAGCCACGGACTATATGGGAGTGATGAGCAGTTCTTC
many	TRBJ2-1	TRBV13	TRBD2	CASSLRPLLAGGPWVHNEQFF	TGTGCCAGCAGCTTACGTCCCCTACTAGCGGGGGGGCCATGGGTCCACAATGAGCAGTTCTTC
NA	TRBJ2-1	TRBV4-1	TRBD2	CASSHTLPAGAGNEQFF	TGCGCCAGCAGCCATACCCTTCCAGCGGGGGCGGGCAATGAGCAGTTCTTC
many	TRBJ2-1	TRBV11-2	TRBD1	CASSQDRGTYNEQFF	TGTGCCAGCAGTCAGGACAGGGGAACTTACAATGAGCAGTTCTTC
NA	TRBJ2-3	TRBV29-1	NA	CSVEDRRMTSTDTQYF	TGCAGCGTTGAAGACCGGCGGATGACTAGCACAGATACGCAGTATTTT
few	TRBJ1-1	TRBV7-9	NA	CASSLDMSTEAFF	TGTGCCAGCAGCTTGGACATGAGCACTGAAGCTTTCTTT
NA	TRBJ2-7	TRBV28	TRBD1	CASSLGQGSYEQYF	TGTGCCAGCAGTCTGGGACAGGGGAGCTACGAGCAGTACTTC
few	TRBJ1-1	TRBV28	TRBD1	CASSSGTGGAWTEAFF	TGTGCCAGCAGTTCCGGGACAGGGGGCGCGTGGACTGAAGCTTTCTTT
few	TRBJ2-1	TRBV9	TRBD2	CASSAGTSNEQFF	TGTGCCAGCAGCGCCGGGACTAGCAATGAGCAGTTCTTC
many	TRBJ2-6	TRBV6-6	TRBD1	CASSQTGVRGSGANVLTF	TGTGCCAGCAGTCAAACAGGGGTCAGAGGCTCTGGGGCCAACGTCCTGACTTTC
NA	TRBJ2-3	TRBV18	NA	CASFTSLSTDTQYF	TGTGCCAGCTTCACAAGTCTCAGCACAGATACGCAGTATTTT
few	TRBJ2-3	TRBV6-1	NA	CASRSFPGLVITDTQYF	TGTGCCAGCAGAAGCTTCCCGGGACTGGTGATCACAGATACGCAGTATTTT
once	TRBJ2-7	TRBV6-1	TRBD1	CASSEAGTGSMEQYF	TGTGCCAGCAGTGAGGCCGGGACAGGGTCTATGGAGCAGTACTTC
NA	TRBJ2-3	TRBV10-3	TRBD2	CAISGGGGTDTQYF	TGTGCCATCAGCGGGGGGGGCGGCACAGATACGCAGTATTTT
NA	TRBJ2-5	TRBV30	TRBD1	CAWRLQGAGETQYF	TGTGCCTGGAGGCTACAGGGGGCGGGGGAGACCCAGTACTTC
NA	TRBJ1-2	TRBV7-2	NA	CASSLEGGRFYGYTF	TGTGCCAGCAGCTTAGAGGGAGGCCGCTTCTATGGCTACACCTTC
NA	TRBJ2-7	TRBV4-1	NA	CASSQGLNEQYF	TGCGCCAGCAGCCAAGGGCTCAACGAGCAGTACTTC
few	TRBJ1-5	TRBV12-3/TRBV12-4	TRBD1	CASRSTGTKPQHF	TGTGCCAGCAGGTCGACAGGGACGAAGCCCCAGCATTTT
NA	TRBJ2-3	TRBV7-7	TRBD2	CASSLGGVTDTQYF	TGTGCTAGCAGCTTGGGGGGGGTCACAGATACGCAGTATTTT